This paragraph covers one T cell receptor beta chain sequence. Its antigen is as yet unknown. The data were obtained in a study of shared clonotypes between healthy human individuals. The study, taken as a whole, reports: The sharing of around 5% of naive CD4 clonotypes was seen across several donors.

The study enrolled healthy HIV-negative adults without recent acute infections or vaccinations as donors. From CD4+ cells came CD45RA+ naive and CD45RA-negative memory subsets. Germline assignment: CDR1 MNHNS and CDR2 SASEGT. This CDR3 has 14 residues. V was pared by 6 bases and J by 4 bases, with 15 bases between. Per the original data handling: Filtering differed because ImmunoSEQ produced junction-only sequences that carried no quality scores. Libraries were prepared by immunoSEQ multiplex PCR; TCRdb keeps only in-frame clonotypes and omits some of them. The DNA was the basis for D and trimming; V, J and clone size are from that table. The sample shows about 1 million clones, approximately 68% of them seen only once.

This chain uses TRBV6-1 with TRBJ1-2; D perhaps matches TRBD1 (5 bases). The sequence was collected from a young man in good health. The sample taken for sequencing was memory CD4+ T cells sorted from blood. Subset: CD45RA-negative fraction. The chain's CDR3 is CASSSWRQPYGYTF. The CDR3 DNA reads as TGTGCCAGCAGCTCATGGAGACAGCCCTATGGCTACACCTTC.